Below, one TCR beta chain is given with its context. Antigen specificity is unknown. A much larger clone is a single base away; this may be a read error. These data originate in a study of identical twins. Study-wide results and limits: Abundant beta clonotypes from cord blood had fewer insertions, unlike memory repertoires, which showed none. Researchers reported weaker excess twin sharing in beta out-of-frame sequences. There was more out-of-frame TCR alpha sharing in monozygotic twins than models estimated.

Template switching, a step in the protocol, added a universal primer site, and cDNA carried unique molecular identifiers. TCRdb re-called the 5' RACE reads through MiXCR, storing one row per CDR3 protein. The sample includes about 450,000 distinct CDR3 sequences, less than 20% seen only once; the top ten take around 12%. V dropped 2 bases and J dropped 3 bases, with 8 bases sitting between them. The CDR3 contains 13 residues. CDR1 SGHRS and CDR2 YFSETQ come from the germline V gene. The sequenced material came from naive T cells sorted from blood. J is TRBJ2-5 and V is TRBV5-1; D may match TRBD1 or TRBD2 (5 bases each). The sequence was collected from a man between 50 and 59 years old in good health. This CDR3 reads CASSFLGEETQYF. The CDR3 DNA reads TGCGCCAGCAGCTTTTTGGGGGAAGAGACCCAGTACTTC.